This T cell receptor beta chain was identified during a study of cytomegalovirus exposure and HLA in healthy donors. The overall study: A data release that came early held approximately 92 million unique TCRs from HLA-typed donors.

The primer mix had 60 Vbeta and 13 Jbeta primers. TCRdb keeps only in-frame clones here, not all; method: immunoSEQ multiplex PCR. The sample consists of 140,000 to 150,000 clones, more than 75% of them appearing once. The donors were healthy bone marrow donors. At sampling all donors were nominally healthy, likely with unrecorded immune exposures. For this clone: Its antigen is as yet unknown.

The CDR3 is 12 amino acids. Trimming removed 4 bases from V and 3 bases from J, with 5 bases in between. In germline, CDR1 is SGHRS, CDR2 YFSETQ. Study-level findings and limits: Sequencing depth across donors, presence/absence analyses assumed, was roughly uniform.

Sequences were obtained from PBMCs. This clonotype was obtained from a middle-aged man in good health and CMV-seronegative. This chain connects TRBV5-1 to TRBJ1-5; D gene unclear. The CDR3 is CASSLVNQPQHF. Written as DNA, the CDR3 is TGCGCCAGCAGCCTTGTCAATCAGCCCCAGCATTTT. Full variable domain (outside the CDR3, taken from reference TRBV5-1 and TRBJ1-5): KAGVTQTPRYLIKTRGQQVTLSCSPISGHRSVSWYQQTPGQGLQFLFEYFSETQRNKGNFPGRFSGRQFSNSRSEMNVSTLELGDSALYLCASSLVNQPQHFGDGTRLSIL.